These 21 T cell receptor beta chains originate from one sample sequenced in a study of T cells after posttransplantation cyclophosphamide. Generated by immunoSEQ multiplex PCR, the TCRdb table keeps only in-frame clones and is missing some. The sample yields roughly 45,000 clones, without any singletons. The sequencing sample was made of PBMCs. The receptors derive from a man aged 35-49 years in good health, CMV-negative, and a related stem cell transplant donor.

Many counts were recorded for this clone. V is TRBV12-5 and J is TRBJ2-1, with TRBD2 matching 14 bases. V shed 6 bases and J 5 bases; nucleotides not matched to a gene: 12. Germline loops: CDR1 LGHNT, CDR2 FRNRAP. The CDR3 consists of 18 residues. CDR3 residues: CASGFLGTSGRTHNEQFF. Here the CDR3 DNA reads TGTGCTAGTGGGTTTTTGGGGACTAGCGGGAGAACCCACAATGAGCAGTTCTTC.

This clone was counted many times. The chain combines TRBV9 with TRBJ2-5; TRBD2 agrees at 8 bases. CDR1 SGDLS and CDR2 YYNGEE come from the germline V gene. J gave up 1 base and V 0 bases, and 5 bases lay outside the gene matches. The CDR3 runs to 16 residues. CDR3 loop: CASSVGLAGIQETQYF. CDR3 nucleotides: TGTGCCAGCAGCGTAGGATTAGCGGGGATCCAAGAGACCCAGTACTTC.

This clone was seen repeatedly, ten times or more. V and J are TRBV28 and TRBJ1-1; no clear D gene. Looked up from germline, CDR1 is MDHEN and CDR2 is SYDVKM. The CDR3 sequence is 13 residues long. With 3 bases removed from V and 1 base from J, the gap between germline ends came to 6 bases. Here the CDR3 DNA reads TGTGCCAGCAGTTTTGCGCGGAACACTGAAGCTTTCTTT. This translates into CASSFARNTEAFF.

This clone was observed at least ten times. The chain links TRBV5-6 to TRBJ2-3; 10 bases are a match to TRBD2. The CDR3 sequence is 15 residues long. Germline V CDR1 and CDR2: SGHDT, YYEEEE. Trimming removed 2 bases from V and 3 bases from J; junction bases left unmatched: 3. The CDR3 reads CASSFGLAETDTQYF. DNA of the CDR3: TGTGCCAGCAGCTTTGGACTAGCGGAGACAGATACGCAGTATTTT. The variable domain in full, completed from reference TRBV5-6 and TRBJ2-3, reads DAGVTQSPTHLIKTRGQQVTLRCSPKSGHDTVSWYQQALGQGPQFIFQYYEEEERQRGNFPDRFSGHQFPNYSSELNVNALLLGDSALYLCASSFGLAETDTQYFGPGTRLTVL.

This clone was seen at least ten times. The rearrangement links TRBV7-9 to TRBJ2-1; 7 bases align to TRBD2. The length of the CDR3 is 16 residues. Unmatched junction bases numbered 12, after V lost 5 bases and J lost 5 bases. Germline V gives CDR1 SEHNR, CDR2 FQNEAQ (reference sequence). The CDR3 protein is CASSPLWGEGNNEQFF. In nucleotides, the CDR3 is TGTGCCAGCAGCCCCCTCTGGGGGGAGGGCAACAATGAGCAGTTCTTC.

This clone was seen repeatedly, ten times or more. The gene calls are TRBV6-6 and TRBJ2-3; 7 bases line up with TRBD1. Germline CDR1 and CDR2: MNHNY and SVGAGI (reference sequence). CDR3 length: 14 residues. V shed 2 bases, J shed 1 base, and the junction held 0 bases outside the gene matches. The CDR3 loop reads CASSYRGRTDTQYF. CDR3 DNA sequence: TGTGCCAGCAGTTACAGGGGGCGCACAGATACGCAGTATTTT.

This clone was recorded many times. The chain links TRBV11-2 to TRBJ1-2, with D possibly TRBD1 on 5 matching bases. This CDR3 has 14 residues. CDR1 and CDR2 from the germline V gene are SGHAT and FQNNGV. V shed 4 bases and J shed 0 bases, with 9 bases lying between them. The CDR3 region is CASSSDSSNYGYTF. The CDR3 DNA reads TGTGCCAGCAGCTCCGACAGCTCTAACTATGGCTACACCTTC.

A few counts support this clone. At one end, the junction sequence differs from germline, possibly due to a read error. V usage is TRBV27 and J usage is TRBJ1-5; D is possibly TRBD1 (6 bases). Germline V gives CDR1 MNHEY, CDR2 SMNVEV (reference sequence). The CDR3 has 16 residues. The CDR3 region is CAGSSGTPYSNQPQHF. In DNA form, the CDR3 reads TGTGCCGGCAGTTCGGGGACACCTTATAGCAATCAGCCCCAGCATTTT.

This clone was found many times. CDR3 coding DNA: TGTGCCAGCAGGGTGAGGCTAGCGGGATCCGAGGGGGGTGAGCAGTTCTTC. This translates into CASRVRLAGSEGGEQFF. The gene calls are TRBV7-9 and TRBJ2-1; the match to TRBD2 covers 9 bases. The junction had 18 bases not matched to a gene; V was cut back by 6 bases and J by 9 bases. CDR1 is SEHNR and CDR2 is FQNEAQ in the germline V gene (reference sequence). The CDR3 contains 17 residues.

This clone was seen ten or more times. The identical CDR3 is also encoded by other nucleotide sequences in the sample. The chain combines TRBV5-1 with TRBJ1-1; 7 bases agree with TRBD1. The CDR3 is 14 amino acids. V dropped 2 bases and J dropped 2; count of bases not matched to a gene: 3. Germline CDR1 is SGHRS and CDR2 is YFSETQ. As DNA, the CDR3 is TGCGCCAGCAGCTTAACAGGGGCAAACACTGAAGCTTTCTTT. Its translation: CASSLTGANTEAFF.

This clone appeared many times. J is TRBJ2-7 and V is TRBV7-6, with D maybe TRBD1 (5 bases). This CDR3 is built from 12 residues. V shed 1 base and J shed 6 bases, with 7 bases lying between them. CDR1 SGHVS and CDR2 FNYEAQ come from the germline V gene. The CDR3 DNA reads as TGTGCCAGCAGCTTAGACAGGACCGAGCAGTACTTC. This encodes CASSLDRTEQYF. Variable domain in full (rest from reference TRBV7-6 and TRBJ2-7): GAGVSQSPRYKVTKRGQDVALRCDPISGHVSLYWYRQALGQGPEFLTYFNYEAQQDKSGLPNDRFSAERPEGSISTLTIQRTEQRDSAMYRCASSLDRTEQYFGPGTRLTVT.

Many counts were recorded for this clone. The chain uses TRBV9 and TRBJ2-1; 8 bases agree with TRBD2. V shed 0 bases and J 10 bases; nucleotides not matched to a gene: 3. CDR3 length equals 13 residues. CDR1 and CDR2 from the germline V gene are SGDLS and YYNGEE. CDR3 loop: CASSVVASGEQFF. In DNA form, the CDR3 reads TGTGCCAGCAGCGTAGTAGCTAGCGGGGAGCAGTTCTTC.

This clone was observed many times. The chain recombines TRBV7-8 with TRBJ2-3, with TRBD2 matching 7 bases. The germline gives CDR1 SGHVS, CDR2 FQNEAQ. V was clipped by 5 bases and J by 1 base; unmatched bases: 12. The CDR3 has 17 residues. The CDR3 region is CASSPGVGGRGTDTQYF. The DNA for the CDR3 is TGTGCCAGCAGCCCCGGGGTGGGAGGGAGGGGCACAGATACGCAGTATTTT.

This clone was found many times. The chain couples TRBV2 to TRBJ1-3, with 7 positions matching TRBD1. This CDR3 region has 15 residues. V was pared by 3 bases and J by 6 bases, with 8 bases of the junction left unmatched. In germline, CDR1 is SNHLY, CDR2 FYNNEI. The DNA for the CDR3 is TGTGCCAGCAGTGAGGAGGGACAGCCCCTAAACACCATATATTTT. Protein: CASSEEGQPLNTIYF.

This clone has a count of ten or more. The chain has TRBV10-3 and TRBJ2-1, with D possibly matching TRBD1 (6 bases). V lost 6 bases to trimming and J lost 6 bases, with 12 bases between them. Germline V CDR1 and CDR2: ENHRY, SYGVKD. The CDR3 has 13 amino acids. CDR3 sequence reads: CAIRGAGPNEQFF. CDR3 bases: TGTGCCATCAGGGGGGCAGGACCCAATGAGCAGTTCTTC.

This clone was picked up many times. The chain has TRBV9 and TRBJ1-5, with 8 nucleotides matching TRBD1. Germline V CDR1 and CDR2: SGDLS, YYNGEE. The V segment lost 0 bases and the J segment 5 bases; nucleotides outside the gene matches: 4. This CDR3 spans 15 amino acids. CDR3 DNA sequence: TGTGCCAGCAGCGTAGGGACAGGGTTCTATCAGCCCCAGCATTTT. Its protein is CASSVGTGFYQPQHF.

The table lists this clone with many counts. The CDR3 protein is CASSWGGRGNTEAFF. As DNA, the CDR3 is TGTGCCAGCAGCTGGGGGGGCAGGGGGAACACTGAAGCTTTCTTT. This chain uses TRBV7-3 with TRBJ1-1; D might be TRBD1 (6 bases). CDR1 is SGHTA and CDR2 is FQGTGA in the germline V gene. CDR3 length: 15 residues. Trimming pared 4 bases from V and 1 base from J, leaving 13 bases between.

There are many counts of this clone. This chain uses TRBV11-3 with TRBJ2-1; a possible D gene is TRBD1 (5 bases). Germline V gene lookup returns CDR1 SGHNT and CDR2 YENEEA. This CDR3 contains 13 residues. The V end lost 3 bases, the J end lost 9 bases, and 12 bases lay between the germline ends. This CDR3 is CASSFVGHGEQFF. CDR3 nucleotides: TGTGCCAGCAGCTTCGTGGGGCACGGTGAGCAGTTCTTC.

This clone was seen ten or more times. The CDR3 spells CASSQDMQGAETQYF. The CDR3 region has the DNA TGCGCCAGCAGCCAAGATATGCAGGGGGCAGAGACCCAGTACTTC. The chain couples TRBV4-3 to TRBJ2-5; 8 bases align to TRBD1. The CDR3 consists of 15 residues. V trimming: 0 bases; J trimming: 4 bases; junction bases outside the gene matches: 4. From germline, CDR1 is LGHNA and CDR2 YSLEER.

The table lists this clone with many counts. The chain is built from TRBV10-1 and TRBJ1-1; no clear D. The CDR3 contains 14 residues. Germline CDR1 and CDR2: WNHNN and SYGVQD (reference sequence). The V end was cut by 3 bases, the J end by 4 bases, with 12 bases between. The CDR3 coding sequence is TGCGCCAGCAGTGAATTTCAGAGGAGCACTGAAGCTTTCTTT. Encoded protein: CASSEFQRSTEAFF.

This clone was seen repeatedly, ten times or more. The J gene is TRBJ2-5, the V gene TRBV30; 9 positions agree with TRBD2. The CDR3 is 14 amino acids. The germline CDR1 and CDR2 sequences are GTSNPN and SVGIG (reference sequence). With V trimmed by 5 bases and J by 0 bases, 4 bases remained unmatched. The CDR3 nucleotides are TGTGCCTGGCGACTAGCGGAGAACCAAGAGACCCAGTACTTC. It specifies CAWRLAENQETQYF.